This is a list of T cell receptor beta chains from one sample in a study of blood T cell repertoires in COVID-19. TCRdb's copy holds only in-frame clones and misses some; the assay was immunoSEQ multiplex PCR. Among about 240,000 clones, around 90% were seen once, and the ten largest hold around 7.8%. The source material was peripheral blood. These receptors all stem from a man in his sixties who had recovered from COVID-19. Each CDR3 is given with its conserved first and last residue. The D gene is left open where the match is weak. Rows may omit the clone size; those that give it use once, few, many or a size class.

clone size	V gene	J gene	D gene	CDR3 length	CDR3 DNA	CDR3 protein
NA	TRBV12-5	TRBJ1-3	TRBD1	13	TGTGCTAGTGGTTATACAGGGGGTGACACCATATATTTT	CASGYTGGDTIYF
NA	TRBV19	TRBJ2-1	NA	14	TGTGCCAGTCGGAACGCGGGACTGGACAATGAGCAGTTCTTC	CASRNAGLDNEQFF
NA	TRBV19	TRBJ2-3	NA	13	TGTGCCAGTAGTGACAGGTCCTCAGATACGCAGTATTTT	CASSDRSSDTQYF
NA	TRBV12-5	TRBJ2-4	TRBD1	18	TGTGCTAGTGGTTGGGGACAGGGGATGGACCCACGAAAAAACATTCAGTACTTC	CASGWGQGMDPRKNIQYF
once	TRBV6-5	TRBJ1-5	NA	15	TGTGCCAGCAGACCCCCAGGGGCCGGGTATCAGCCCCAGCATTTT	CASRPPGAGYQPQHF
NA	TRBV5-1	TRBJ1-3	NA	17	TGCGCCAGCAGCTCGGTAGCGGGGGCGCCCTCTGGAAACACCATATATTTT	CASSSVAGAPSGNTIYF
NA	TRBV7-9	TRBJ1-4	NA	14	TGTGCCAGCAGCTTCGGGGGGATTAATGAAAAACTGTTTTTT	CASSFGGINEKLFF
NA	TRBV11-2	TRBJ1-5	NA	18	TGTGCCAGCAGCTTAGACCGGCAGGGGAATAATAGCAATCAGCCCCAGCATTTT	CASSLDRQGNNSNQPQHF
NA	TRBV9	TRBJ2-1	NA	15	TGTGCCAGCAGCGTTCAGAGGGGGGGCAGAAATGAGCAGTTCTTC	CASSVQRGGRNEQFF
NA	TRBV5-1	TRBJ1-2	NA	16	TGCGCCAGCAGCAGAAAGGGACACCTCGATAACTATGGCTACACCTTC	CASSRKGHLDNYGYTF
NA	TRBV2	TRBJ1-6	TRBD1	16	TGTGCCAGCAGGACTTCGAGGGGGCGGAATAATTCACCCCTCCACTTT	CASRTSRGRNNSPLHF
NA	TRBV6-5	TRBJ2-6	NA	15	TGTGCCAGCAGTTACGACGCGGCCGGGGCCAACGTCCTGACTTTC	CASSYDAAGANVLTF
once	TRBV11-2	TRBJ2-2	NA	17	TGTGCCAGCAGCTTAGATCAGATCCGGGGGTACACCGGGGAGCTGTTTTTT	CASSLDQIRGYTGELFF
few	TRBV25-1	TRBJ1-5	TRBD1	16	TGTGCCAGCATACTCCGGGACAGGGGGCATAGTCAGCCCCAGCATTTT	CASILRDRGHSQPQHF
NA	TRBV30	TRBJ2-6	TRBD2	13	TGTGCCTGGTGTAGCGGGGGGGGCAACGTCCTGACTTTC	CAWCSGGGNVLTF
NA	TRBV5-1	TRBJ2-5	TRBD1	14	TGCGCCAGCAGCTTGGAGGGGGCGCGGGAGACCCAGTACTTC	CASSLEGARETQYF
NA	TRBV10-2	TRBJ2-1	NA	13	TGCGCCAGCAGTGATTCGTCGGTGTTTGAGCAGTTCTTC	CASSDSSVFEQFF
NA	TRBV5-6	TRBJ1-1	NA	14	TGTGCCAGCAGCTGGGCTACACTGAACACTGAAGCTTTCTTT	CASSWATLNTEAFF
NA	TRBV29-1	TRBJ2-5	NA	13	TGCAGCGCCGTCAGGACAGTAAAAGAGACCCAGTACTTC	CSAVRTVKETQYF
NA	TRBV6-5	TRBJ2-6	TRBD1	15	TGTGCCAGCAGGGACAGGGTCTCGGGGGCCAACGTCCTGACTTTC	CASRDRVSGANVLTF
NA	TRBV7-2	TRBJ1-6	TRBD1	16	TGTGCCAGCAGCCCGAGACAGGGTGGAAGTGGAACACCCCTCCACTTT	CASSPRQGGSGTPLHF
NA	TRBV28	TRBJ1-1	NA	14	TGTGCCAGCAGTTTGTGGAGACCGAACACTGAAGCTTTCTTT	CASSLWRPNTEAFF
few	TRBV19	TRBJ1-5	NA	13	TGTGCCAGTAGTTTGAGAATTAATCAGCCCCAGCATTTT	CASSLRINQPQHF
once	TRBV19	TRBJ2-4	NA	14	TGTGCCAGTAGGGTTATAGGACAGAAGGACATTCAGTACTTC	CASRVIGQKDIQYF
NA	TRBV5-4	TRBJ1-2	NA	15	TGTGCCAGCAGCTTGGAATCGGGACTTTTCTATGGCTACACCTTC	CASSLESGLFYGYTF
NA	TRBV10-1	TRBJ2-5	NA	14	TGCGCCAGCAGTGAGTCGCCAGCGCAAGAGACCCAGTACTTC	CASSESPAQETQYF